The 21 T cell receptor beta chains listed next were all sequenced from one sample in a study of T cells in Graves' hyperthyroidism and ophthalmopathy. Amplified TCR beta CDR3 regions came from RNA transcripts. The HTBI primer set was used in a first-round RT-PCR of the TCR CDR3. TCRdb reanalysed the multiplex PCR reads using MiXCR and keeps one entry per CDR3 protein. The data contain some 760,000 distinct CDR3 sequences, 11% to 15% of them singletons. The sample was blood. The receptors stem from a woman aged 18 to 35 with Graves' hyperthyroidism.

The sample holds a few counts of this clonotype. CDR3 region: CASSLAGDFEEQFF. The CDR3 DNA sequence: TGTGCCAGCAGCTTAGCGGGAGATTTCGAAGAGCAGTTCTTC. This rearrangement joins TRBV7-3 to TRBJ2-1, with TRBD2 matching over 7 bases. This CDR3 spans 14 amino acids. CDR1 is SGHTA, CDR2 FQGTGA, per germline. V was pared by 2 bases and J by 10 bases, with 8 bases of the junction left unmatched.

In its sample, this clonotype was seen many times. This chain joins TRBV28 and TRBJ2-6; possible D gene TRBD1, 6 bases. In germline, CDR1 is MDHEN, CDR2 SYDVKM. The CDR3 runs 13 residues. The V end was cut by 9 bases, the J end by 4 bases, with 10 bases between. DNA for the CDR3: TGTGCCAGTAGGGGGACCGGGGCCAACGTCCTGACTTTC. This gives the protein CASRGTGANVLTF.

In regard to this clonotype: This may arise from a read error, as a much more abundant clone is one base away. This sequence joins TRBV4-1 and TRBJ2-7; 11 bases are shared with TRBD1. This CDR3 has 18 residues. V lost 3 bases and J lost 3; bases outside the gene matches: 13. Germline V lookup: CDR1 MGHRA, CDR2 YSYEKL. The CDR3 reads CASSHQGGEGQGVYEQYF. The DNA for the CDR3 is TGCGCCAGCAGCCATCAAGGTGGTGAGGGACAGGGGGTCTACGAGCAGTACTTC.

The table lists this clonotype with many counts. The chain is built from TRBV24-1 and TRBJ2-3; D not resolved. The CDR3 totals 13 residues. Per the germline V gene, CDR1 is KGHDR and CDR2 is SFDVKD. V was trimmed by 2 bases and J by 3 bases, leaving 5 bases between them. The CDR3 coding sequence is TGTGCCACCAGTGATTCCCTAACAGATACGCAGTATTTT. Amino acids: CATSDSLTDTQYF.

The chain joins TRBV27 to TRBJ2-2, with 7 bases lining up with TRBD2. This CDR3 is built from 15 residues. Trimming cost V 4 bases and J 5 bases; bases outside gene matches: 7. CDR1 is MNHEY and CDR2 is SMNVEV in the germline V gene (reference sequence). CDR3 nucleotide sequence: TGTGCCAGCAGTTCGGGACCGGGGGGAACCGGGGAGCTGTTTTTT. It translates to CASSSGPGGTGELFF.

The chain links TRBV20-1 to TRBJ1-2; D unclear. Trimming stripped 0 bases from V and 4 bases from J, with 9 bases between. The CDR3 loop spans 13 amino acids. Germline values: CDR1 DFQATT, CDR2 SNEGSKA (reference sequence). CDR3 loop: CSARDRQLYGYTF. The CDR3 DNA reads as TGCAGTGCTAGAGATAGGCAGCTCTATGGCTACACCTTC.

Concerning this clonotype itself: This sequence may be a read error, since a much larger clone differs from it by one base. The chain uses TRBV6-2 or TRBV6-3 and TRBJ2-5; perhaps TRBD2 as D (6 bases). The CDR3 is made up of 15 amino acids. Deletions cut 4 bases from V and 9 bases from J, with 21 bases between. Germline V gene lookup returns CDR1 MNHEY and CDR2 SVGEGT. As DNA, the CDR3 is TGTGCCAGCAGTTCCCGTGGGTGGGAGGACCCTCCCCAGTACTTC. Translation gives CASSSRGWEDPPQYF.

This clonotype was counted only a few times. This chain uses TRBV9 with TRBJ2-1; 9 positions match TRBD2. The CDR3 runs 17 residues. V shed 10 bases, J shed 3 bases, and the junction held 17 bases outside the gene matches. The germline CDR1 and CDR2 sequences are SGDLS and YYNGEE. CDR3 region: CAAPPYRLAGVYNEQFF. As DNA, the CDR3 is TGTGCCGCCCCACCCTACCGATTAGCGGGAGTCTACAATGAGCAGTTCTTC.

This clonotype occurred many times. CDR3 nucleotide sequence: TGCGCCAGCAGTAGGGATCTTATGGATACGCAGTATTTT. It codes for CASSRDLMDTQYF. The chain recombines TRBV10-1 with TRBJ2-3; D is uncertain. From germline, CDR1 is WNHNN and CDR2 SYGVQD (reference sequence). Between the trimmed V and J ends, which lost 5 bases and 6 bases, there was a span of 12 bases. The CDR3 has 13 amino acids.

CDR3 coding DNA: TGCAGCGTCGGGCCGAGGAACACTGAAGCTTTCTTT. Translated: CSVGPRNTEAFF. This chain connects TRBV29-1 to TRBJ1-1; D is unclear. In germline, CDR1 is SQVTM, CDR2 ANQGSEA. The CDR3 extends over 12 amino acids. Trimming shortened V by 6 bases and J by 1 base, and 9 bases separated the two germline ends.

This clonotype was observed a handful of times. The chain recombines TRBV10-3 with TRBJ1-3, with a weak D call TRBD1 (6 bases). The germline CDR1 and CDR2 sequences are ENHRY and SYGVKD. CDR3 length equals 15 residues. V lost 2 bases and J lost 2, with 10 bases in between. The CDR3 DNA reads TGTGCCATCAGTGAGGGGGGCACGGCTGGAAACACCATATATTTT. It encodes CAISEGGTAGNTIYF.

This clonotype has at least ten counts. The chain joins TRBV10-3 to TRBJ2-1; D is possibly TRBD2 (6 bases). Trimming left V 5 bases short and J 0 bases short, with 14 bases between. The CDR3 spans 16 residues. Germline CDR1 ENHRY, CDR2 SYGVKD. CDR3 DNA: TGTGCCATCAGTCCCGGGACTCATAGCTCCTACAATGAGCAGTTCTTC. Protein sequence: CAISPGTHSSYNEQFF.

The V call is TRBV18, the J call TRBJ1-6; D is ambiguous. There are 13 residues in the CDR3. Germline V gives CDR1 KGHSH, CDR2 LQKENI. Trimming pared 3 bases from V and 12 bases from J, leaving 12 bases between. The CDR3 DNA follows: TGTGCCAGCTCACCCGGTCCTGGGAAACCCCTCCACTTT. As protein: CASSPGPGKPLHF.

The chain couples TRBV29-1 to TRBJ2-1, with D possibly matching TRBD2 (5 bases). Germline loops: CDR1 SQVTM, CDR2 ANQGSEA. CDR3 length equals 10 residues. Trimming removed 6 bases at V and 8 bases at J, with 8 bases between. CDR3 region: CSVGADEQFF. The CDR3 DNA reads as TGCAGCGTGGGAGCCGATGAGCAGTTCTTC.

CDR3 DNA sequence: TGTGCCAGTCTTTGGGGTGGGGATTTCTCCTACAATGAGCAGTTCTTC. Residues: CASLWGGDFSYNEQFF. This chain uses TRBV6-1 with TRBJ2-1; no clear D. This CDR3 has 16 amino acids. Germline V gene data show CDR1 as MNHNS and CDR2 as SASEGT. The V end lost 9 bases, the J end lost 0 bases, and 18 bases lay between the germline ends.

This clonotype has more than one count but fewer than ten. This clone may be a read error of a much larger clone one base away. The chain links TRBV30 to TRBJ2-1; tentatively, D is TRBD2 (5 bases). The CDR3 runs to 14 residues. The germline V gene encodes CDR1 GTSNPN and CDR2 SVGIG (reference sequence). CDR3 amino acids: CAWTVSASYNGQFF. CDR3 sequence (DNA): TGTGCCTGGACGGTTAGCGCATCCTACAATGGGCAGTTCTTC.

This chain joins TRBV6-2 or TRBV6-3 and TRBJ1-2, with a possible D match to TRBD1 (5 bases). Germline CDR1 reads MNHEY; CDR2 reads SVGEGT. This CDR3 is built from 14 residues. V was pared by 6 bases and J by 4 bases, with 15 bases between. CDR3 protein: CASSVIETAYGYTF. DNA of the CDR3: TGTGCCAGCAGCGTAATCGAGACAGCCTATGGCTACACCTTC.

At least ten counts were recorded for this clonotype. This chain uses TRBV11-2 with TRBJ2-7; D gene uncertain. Trimming took 3 bases from V and 3 from J, leaving 9 bases between them. Germline V CDR1 and CDR2: SGHAT, FQNNGV. The CDR3 loop spans 13 amino acids. The CDR3 coding sequence is TGTGCCAGCAGCTTGGGAACGGACTACGAGCAGTACTTC. It codes for CASSLGTDYEQYF.

This chain uses TRBV2 with TRBJ1-6, with D perhaps TRBD1 (5 bases). The CDR3 totals 17 residues. The V end lost 3 bases, the J end lost 3 bases, and 15 bases lay between the germline ends. Germline V gene data show CDR1 as SNHLY and CDR2 as FYNNEI. CDR3 nucleotide sequence: TGTGCCAGCAGTGATTCGCCCGGGACGGACTATAATTCACCCCTCCACTTT. Amino acids: CASSDSPGTDYNSPLHF.

The chain employs TRBV5-1 and TRBJ2-3; the match to TRBD2 covers 14 bases. This CDR3 region has 14 residues. V lost 3 bases and J lost 8; bases outside the gene matches: 2. CDR1 and CDR2 (germline): SGHRS, YFSETQ. CDR3 nucleotide sequence: TGCGCCAGCAGCTCCGGACTAGCGGGAGGTACGCAGTATTTT. This gives the protein CASSSGLAGGTQYF.

There are many counts of this clonotype. This sequence joins TRBV12-3 or TRBV12-4 and TRBJ1-1, with a weak D call TRBD1 (6 bases). This CDR3 comprises 15 residues. V shed 5 bases and J shed 0 bases, with 13 bases lying between them. The CDR3 bases are TGTGCCAGCAGTATCAGGGGAAGAATGAACACTGAAGCTTTCTTT. It codes for CASSIRGRMNTEAFF.